The entry below gives a single T cell receptor beta chain sequence along with its context. Its antigen is unknown. The sample holds no much larger clone one base away, and base qualities are not on file. TCRbeta CDR3 regions were amplified from genomic DNA by means of the immunoSEQ Assay, a bias-controlled multiplex PCR. The source study handled its data this way. Nucleated cell counts per sample were estimated from amplification of reference gene primers within the assay. Sequence reads were collapsed and filtered to measure the absolute abundance of every unique TCRbeta CDR3 rearrangement. Productive Simpson clonality was computed per sample as the square root of Simpson's diversity index over productive rearrangements. TCRdb mirrors the immuneACCESS table, restricted to in-frame sequences. Some clones are absent from its copies; in checked studies, under half trace to an unresolved V gene, and the reason for the others is unknown. Clone size and the V and J calls come from that table; the DNA yielded D and trimming. The sample yields some 270,000 clones; 84% were counted once. The ten largest clonotypes hold more than 3% of the sample.

This sample was included in a study of blood T cell repertoires in COVID-19 (dated by TCRdb to 2018 to 2021). Looking at the study overall: Samples covering the acute and convalescent phases of COVID-19 were provided by collaborators in the United States, Italy and Spain. Sample metadata almost always included a de-identified subject ID, COVID-19 status, age in years and sex. The samples were drawn from two sources: the first 160 participants of the ongoing ImmuneRACE study, and 1,000 to 1,500 subjects contributed by 6 global collaborators. The prospective study material was composed of cDNA or gDNA derived from T cells, B-cell-depleted T cells, or PBMCs. Deeply sampled blood TCRbeta repertoires from subjects exposed to, actively infected with, or recovered from COVID-19 were included in the dataset. Where available, HLA class I and class II types were taken from metadata supplied by the sample provider and were not determined by assay-based typing. The repertoires were released in a freely available public database intended as a resource for research on the immune response to SARS-CoV-2. Study-level results and caveats: Clinical and demographic metadata were provided uncurated, with the amount varying by source and participant.

Participants in the prospective study were aged 18 to 89 years, lived in 20 to 30 United States geographic areas, and enrolled through a virtual design. In the prospective study, cohorts were assigned on the basis of participant-reported clinical history obtained from a screening survey and a study questionnaire. For ImmuneRACE Cohort 3, a participant was defined as recovered based on two consecutive negative NP/OP PCR tests, clearance by a healthcare professional, or resolution of symptoms. In the prospective study, whole blood, serum and a nasopharyngeal or oropharyngeal swab were collected from each participant by mobile phlebotomists. Over an approximately 2-month period, participants in the prospective study had the option of providing additional blood draws and questionnaires. Before DNA extraction, prospective study blood samples were shipped either frozen or at room temperature. This TCR was sampled from a man aged 50-60 years who had recovered from COVID-19. Specimen: PBMCs or T cells enriched from blood (not recorded which).

This receptor has the CDR3 CASSQDLAVETQYF. The DNA is as follows: TGTGCCAGCAGCCAAGATCTCGCGGTTGAGACCCAGTACTTC. The chain links TRBV3-1 (or the pseudogene TRBV3-2) with TRBJ2-5, with the D gene too uncertain to name. The CDR3, cysteine through phenylalanine, is 14 amino acids long. Only the CDR3 portion is preserved as DNA: 42 bases, with reading frame beginning at the first base. V and J are truncated by 0 bases and 5 bases respectively, leaving an intervening sequence of 10 bases. CDR1 is given as LGHDT and CDR2 as YNNKEL, both from the germline V gene (reference sequence).